The next 19 T cell receptor beta chains were all read from a single sample in a study of shared clonotypes between healthy human individuals. TCRdb's copy holds only in-frame clones and misses some; the assay was immunoSEQ multiplex PCR. The profile shows 2 million to 2.5 million clones, 85% to 95% of them singletons. The sample comprised naive CD4+ T cells from PBMCs. Subset reported: CD45RA+ positively selected. All receptors come from a man younger than 35 in good health. Some clones in this sample may be carry-over from other donors' samples.

As to this clone: At the DNA level, this CDR3 is encoded by other sequences in the same sample as well. The rearrangement links TRBV7-9 to TRBJ2-7, with 7 bases matching TRBD2. Germline trimming cut 3 bases from V and 5 bases from J; bases unmatched to any gene: 7. The germline V gene encodes CDR1 SEHNR and CDR2 FQNEAQ (reference sequence). The CDR3 totals 14 residues. CDR3 DNA: TGTGCCAGCAGCTTGGCGGGAGTATCTCACGAGCAGTACTTC. It specifies CASSLAGVSHEQYF.

The V gene is TRBV11-3, the J gene TRBJ2-7, with 8 bases that match TRBD1. CDR3 length: 14 residues. Germline values: CDR1 SGHNT, CDR2 YENEEA. J lost 7 bases, V lost 4 bases, and 9 bases had no gene match. The CDR3 DNA sequence: TGTGCCAGCAGCTCGGGGACAGGACGTCGGGAGCAGTACTTC. Protein sequence: CASSSGTGRREQYF.

This chain connects TRBV18 to TRBJ2-2, with no clear D. Germline loops: CDR1 KGHSH, CDR2 LQKENI. CDR3 length: 14 amino acids. V lost 6 bases and J lost 3, with 11 bases in between. CDR3 DNA: TGTGCCAGCTCTTCCGGGCCACACACCGGGGAGCTGTTTTTT. This sequence encodes CASSSGPHTGELFF.

The chain combines TRBV5-1 with TRBJ2-5, with D maybe TRBD2 (6 bases). Germline V CDR1 and CDR2: SGHRS, YFSETQ. Trimming cost V 1 base and J 4 bases, with 11 bases left between them. The CDR3 consists of 14 residues. The CDR3 region is CASSLRGSSETQYF. As DNA, the CDR3 is TGCGCCAGCAGCTTGCGGGGGAGTTCAGAGACCCAGTACTTC. Full variable domain (rest looked up from reference TRBV5-1 and TRBJ2-5): KAGVTQTPRYLIKTRGQQVTLSCSPISGHRSVSWYQQTPGQGLQFLFEYFSETQRNKGNFPGRFSGRQFSNSRSEMNVSTLELGDSALYLCASSLRGSSETQYFGPGTRLLVL.

This chain's CDR3 is CASSQDNRGTDTEAFF. For the CDR3, the DNA is TGCGCCAGCAGCCAGGACAACAGGGGCACCGACACTGAAGCTTTCTTT. This chain connects TRBV4-1 to TRBJ1-1, with 7 bases matching TRBD1. The CDR3 is 16 residues long. The germline gives CDR1 MGHRA, CDR2 YSYEKL. J lost 3 bases, V lost 3 bases, and 10 bases had no gene match.

The rearrangement joins TRBV28 to TRBJ2-7; possible D gene TRBD1, 5 bases. Trimming took off 3 bases at V and 0 bases at J, with 15 bases between the two ends. Per germline, CDR1 MDHEN and CDR2 SYDVKM. The length of the CDR3 is 16 residues. The chain's CDR3 is CASSLFKQASSYEQYF. The DNA of the CDR3 is TGTGCCAGCAGTTTGTTTAAACAGGCCAGCTCCTACGAGCAGTACTTC.

This chain joins TRBV28 and TRBJ2-2; D is ambiguous. The CDR3 extends over 12 amino acids. The V gene's germline CDR1 is MDHEN and CDR2 SYDVKM. V was clipped by 6 bases and J by 7 bases, with 9 bases between them. Written as DNA, the CDR3 is TGTGCCAGCAGCTCTTTTGACGGGGAGCTGTTTTTT. Its protein product is CASSSFDGELFF.

V and J are TRBV28 and TRBJ2-1; the match to TRBD2 covers 13 bases. This CDR3 is built from 18 residues. The ends lost 7 bases at V and 0 bases at J; junction bases unmatched: 9. Looked up from germline, CDR1 is MDHEN and CDR2 is SYDVKM. CDR3 bases: TGTGCCAGCACCTTCCAGGGACTAGCGGGGAGCTCCTACAATGAGCAGTTCTTC. Protein: CASTFQGLAGSSYNEQFF.

A remark on this clone: Other nucleotide sequences from this sample produce the same CDR3. The CDR3 coding sequence is TGTGCCAGCAGCGTAGCTCCTAATCAGCCCCAGCATTTT. This gives the protein CASSVAPNQPQHF. The chain links TRBV9 to TRBJ1-5; D ambiguous. CDR3 length: 13 amino acids. V shed 0 bases and J shed 4 bases, with 5 bases lying between them. In germline, CDR1 is SGDLS, CDR2 YYNGEE.

J is TRBJ2-1 and V is TRBV7-2; TRBD2 matches at 9 bases. The CDR3 loop spans 17 amino acids. Germline CDR1 is SGHTA and CDR2 is FQGNSA. V shed 7 bases, J shed 0 bases, and the junction held 10 bases outside the gene matches. The CDR3 DNA sequence: TGTGCCAGCACCTCCCCCTCTAGCGGGAACTCCTACAATGAGCAGTTCTTC. Its protein is CASTSPSSGNSYNEQFF. The full variable domain, with the rest looked up from reference TRBV7-2 and TRBJ2-1, is GAGVSQSPSNKVTEKGKDVELRCDPISGHTALYWYRQSLGQGLEFLIYFQGNSAPDKSGLPSDRFSAERTGGSVSTLTIQRTQQEDSAVYLCASTSPSSGNSYNEQFFGPGTRLTVL.

This chain connects TRBV2 to TRBJ2-1; a possible D gene is TRBD2 (5 bases). The germline V gene has CDR1 SNHLY and CDR2 FYNNEI. The CDR3 length is 13 residues. Trimming cost V 6 bases and J 0 bases, with 6 bases left between them. DNA of the CDR3: TGTGCCAGCAGGCGGGTCTCCTACAATGAGCAGTTCTTC. Its protein product is CASRRVSYNEQFF.

The rearrangement uses TRBV18 and TRBJ2-7, with D possibly being TRBD2 (5 bases). This CDR3 contains 13 residues. Looked up from germline, CDR1 is KGHSH and CDR2 is LQKENI. Trimming shortened V by 5 bases and J by 3 bases, and 11 bases separated the two germline ends. CDR3 bases: TGTGCCAGCTCAGCCGGACGGGGCTACGAGCAGTACTTC. This encodes CASSAGRGYEQYF.

This clone was observed once. The V gene is TRBV7-2, the J gene TRBJ2-1, with 10 bases aligning to TRBD2. Germline V gene sequence: CDR1 SGHTA, CDR2 FQGNSA. Trimming took 3 bases from V and 0 from J; bases not matched to a gene: 2. The CDR3 runs 16 residues. The CDR3 region is CASSFGTSVSYNEQFF. The CDR3, as DNA: TGTGCCAGCAGCTTCGGGACTAGCGTCTCCTACAATGAGCAGTTCTTC.

This CDR3 reads CASSPRGTGTINYGYTF. CDR3 nucleotide sequence: TGCGCCAGCAGCCCCCGCGGGACAGGGACAATTAACTATGGCTACACCTTC. The V gene is TRBV5-1, the J gene TRBJ1-2, with 9 bases lining up with TRBD1. The germline V gene encodes CDR1 SGHRS and CDR2 YFSETQ. With V trimmed by 4 bases and J by 1 base, 11 bases remained unmatched. The CDR3 consists of 17 residues.

This clone was counted only a few times. This chain uses TRBV5-3 with TRBJ1-5; 8 nucleotides line up with TRBD1. TRBV5-3 falls under the ORF class, with uncertain function. The CDR3 sequence is 15 residues long. Losses at the gene ends were 4 bases for V and 3 bases for J; bases not matched to a gene: 6. CDR3 region: CARSERTGFNQPQHF. Here the CDR3 DNA reads TGTGCCAGAAGCGAAAGGACAGGGTTCAATCAGCCCCAGCATTTT.

The CDR3 spells CASSPKGAGVNEQYF. The CDR3 region has the DNA TGTGCCAGCAGCCCTAAGGGGGCGGGAGTGAACGAGCAGTACTTC. This chain joins TRBV7-2 and TRBJ2-7; TRBD1 or TRBD2 may be the D gene (7 bases each). V dropped 5 bases and J dropped 5 bases, with 19 bases sitting between them. Per germline, CDR1 SGHTA and CDR2 FQGNSA. CDR3 length: 15 amino acids. Drawing the rest from reference TRBV7-2 and TRBJ2-7, the complete variable domain is GAGVSQSPSNKVTEKGKDVELRCDPISGHTALYWYRQSLGQGLEFLIYFQGNSAPDKSGLPSDRFSAERTGGSVSTLTIQRTQQEDSAVYLCASSPKGAGVNEQYFGPGTRLTVT.

Concerning this clone: In the same sample, other DNA sequences code for this CDR3. The J gene is TRBJ2-7, the V gene TRBV28; D remains unclear. Germline CDR1 MDHEN, CDR2 SYDVKM. There are 11 residues in the CDR3. V dropped 6 bases and J dropped 3 bases, with 6 bases sitting between them. For the CDR3, the DNA is TGTGCCAGCAGGTCTCTCTACGAGCAGTACTTC. Translated, it gives CASRSLYEQYF.

This sequence joins TRBV4-2 and TRBJ1-4, with a weak D call TRBD1 (6 bases). Deletions cut 3 bases from V and 4 bases from J, with 12 bases between. The CDR3 has 15 residues. CDR1 LGHNA and CDR2 YNFKEQ come from the germline V gene. The DNA for the CDR3 is TGTGCCAGCAGCCATGACGGACAGAATAATGAAAAACTGTTTTTT. Amino acid sequence: CASSHDGQNNEKLFF.

The V and J genes are TRBV7-2 and TRBJ2-2; TRBD2 matches 13 bases. The length of the CDR3 is 15 residues. Germline V CDR1 and CDR2: SGHTA, FQGNSA. The V gene end was trimmed by 5 bases and the J gene end by 6 bases; junction bases not matched to a gene: 3. The CDR3 DNA reads TGTGCCAGCAGCCAGGGACTAGCGGGACCCGGGGAGCTGTTTTTT. This sequence encodes CASSQGLAGPGELFF.